The 13 T cell receptor beta chains listed next were all sequenced from one sample in a study of T cell repertoires in cytomegalovirus infection. MiXCR, run by TCRdb on the reads, gives a single entry per CDR3 protein. The repertoire holds some 680,000 distinct CDR3 sequences, with approximately 34% as singletons. Source material: PBMCs. The receptors here all came from a human donor in good health (CMV status not recorded). Some clones in this sample may be carry-over from other donors' samples.

Regarding this clonotype: It is unclear where the CDR3 begins or ends on the DNA, so no DNA is shown, and the CDR3 is as TCRdb lists it. The V gene is TRBV10-3, the J gene TRBJ2-7; the table's D call TRBD2 went unverified against the DNA. The germline V gene has CDR1 ENHRY and CDR2 SYGVKD. The length of the CDR3 is 15 amino acids, counting both ends. The CDR3 reads CAICFGRGAAYEHYF.

The sample holds many counts of this clonotype. The V and J genes are TRBV7-2 and TRBJ1-2; TRBD1 is a possible D gene (5 bases). The CDR3 length is 16 residues. Per the germline V gene, CDR1 is SGHTA and CDR2 is FQGNSA. Trimming took off 0 bases at V and 7 bases at J, with 18 bases between the two ends. CDR3 residues: CASSLAPAQGYFGYTF. CDR3 DNA sequence: TGTGCCAGCAGCTTAGCCCCGGCCCAGGGATATTTTGGCTACACCTTC.

This clonotype was counted a few times. This sequence may be a read error, since a much larger clone differs from it by one base. J is TRBJ2-7 and V is TRBV7-9; the match to TRBD1 covers 8 bases. CDR1 SEHNR and CDR2 FQNEAQ come from the germline V gene (reference sequence). The CDR3 loop spans 12 amino acids. The V gene end was trimmed by 5 bases and the J gene end by 5 bases; junction bases not matched to a gene: 2. In nucleotides, the CDR3 is TGTGCCAGCAGCGCGGACAGGGACGAGCAGTACTTC. Translation gives CASSADRDEQYF.

The gene calls are TRBV20-1 and TRBJ2-3; a possible D gene is TRBD2 (6 bases). The V gene's germline CDR1 is DFQATT and CDR2 SNEGSKA (reference sequence). The CDR3 length is 13 residues. V lost 6 bases and J 4 bases, leaving 14 bases between the germline ends. CDR3: CSAYGLIADTQYF. CDR3 DNA: TGCAGTGCCTATGGACTAATCGCAGATACGCAGTATTTT.

V gene TRBV9 combines with J gene TRBJ1-6, with a weak D call TRBD1 (5 bases). Germline V gives CDR1 SGDLS, CDR2 YYNGEE. V lost 3 bases and J lost 3, with 7 bases in between. This CDR3 has 14 amino acids. The CDR3 coding sequence is TGTGCCAGCAGCGCGAGGGGCTATAATTCACCCCTCCACTTT. Amino acids: CASSARGYNSPLHF.

The table lists this clonotype with many counts. The chain carries TRBV19 and TRBJ2-1; 10 nucleotides align to TRBD2. The ends lost 2 bases at V and 2 bases at J; junction bases unmatched: 6. Germline V CDR1 and CDR2: LNHDA, SQIVND (reference sequence). CDR3 length: 17 amino acids. The CDR3 DNA follows: TGTGCCAGTAGTATATTTCTAGCGGGAGTCCCCTACAATGAGCAGTTCTTC. Translated, it gives CASSIFLAGVPYNEQFF.

J is TRBJ2-2 and V is TRBV10-3; D is ambiguous. Deletions cut 6 bases from V and 1 base from J, with 9 bases between. The CDR3 is 14 residues long. In germline, CDR1 is ENHRY, CDR2 SYGVKD. In nucleotides, the CDR3 is TGTGCCATCAGGACCGGAGAGAACACCGGGGAGCTGTTTTTT. Residues: CAIRTGENTGELFF.

The rearrangement uses TRBV10-3 and TRBJ2-6; D remains unclear. Germline values: CDR1 ENHRY, CDR2 SYGVKD. The germline V and J ends were trimmed by 4 bases and 1 base, with 5 bases remaining between them. The CDR3 contains 14 residues. The CDR3 is CAISGVSGANVLTF. CDR3 nucleotide sequence: TGTGCCATCAGTGGGGTATCTGGGGCCAACGTCCTGACTTTC.

This chain connects TRBV10-3 to TRBJ1-4; weak D call: TRBD1 (5 bases). Germline values: CDR1 ENHRY, CDR2 SYGVKD. Trimming pared 8 bases from V and 2 bases from J, leaving 12 bases between. CDR3 size: 14 residues. The CDR3 sequence: CAIREGRTNEKLFF. The CDR3 nucleotides are TGTGCCATCCGGGAGGGGCGGACTAATGAAAAACTGTTTTTT.

The CDR3 reads CASSSSDISYEQYF. The CDR3 DNA reads TGTGCCAGCAGTTCATCGGACATCTCCTACGAGCAGTACTTC. The chain carries TRBV6-6 and TRBJ2-7, with a possible D match to TRBD1 (5 bases). Looked up from germline, CDR1 is MNHNY and CDR2 is SVGAGI (reference sequence). Trimming cost V 4 bases and J 0 bases, with 10 bases left between them. The CDR3 contains 14 residues.

This rearrangement joins TRBV6-5 to TRBJ2-2, with 12 bases lining up with TRBD2. CDR3 length equals 15 residues. The germline V gene has CDR1 MNHEY and CDR2 SVGAGI. V lost 7 bases, J lost 2 bases, and 2 bases stayed unmatched. CDR3 amino acids: CASTSGRVNTGELFF. DNA for the CDR3: TGTGCCAGCACTAGCGGGAGGGTTAACACCGGGGAGCTGTTTTTT.

This clonotype was counted once. This chain connects TRBV9 to TRBJ1-3, with D possibly being TRBD1 (5 bases). V was cut by 3 bases and J by 2 bases, with 9 bases left in between. Germline CDR1 SGDLS, CDR2 YYNGEE. This CDR3 spans 14 amino acids. The CDR3 region is CASSEQGPGNTIYF. The CDR3 DNA follows: TGTGCCAGCAGCGAGCAGGGTCCTGGAAACACCATATATTTT.

V gene TRBV10-3 combines with J gene TRBJ1-1, with 11 positions matching TRBD1. Germline trimming cut 6 bases from V and 4 bases from J; bases unmatched to any gene: 4. CDR3 length equals 14 residues. CDR1 is ENHRY and CDR2 is SYGVKD in the germline V gene. The DNA of the CDR3 is TGTGCCATCAGCGGGGACAGGGGGGGCACTGAAGCTTTCTTT. The encoded protein is CAISGDRGGTEAFF.